The clone carrying this T cell receptor (beta chain) came up many times. The data originate from a study of chronic HIV infection and antiretroviral therapy. The CDR3 runs to 15 residues. J gave up 7 bases and V 1 base, and 2 bases lay outside the gene matches. The V gene's germline CDR1 is MNHEY and CDR2 SVGEGT. In TCRdb, the 5' RACE reads were re-called with MiXCR into one record per CDR3 protein. The sample has 30,000 to 45,000 distinct CDR3 sequences; 8.2% are singletons. This receptor was obtained from an adult who had HIV and had not received antiretroviral therapy, or was an uninfected healthy control (not recorded which). The sequencing input was peripheral blood. The V call is TRBV6-2 or TRBV6-3, the J call TRBJ2-1; TRBD2 matches 12 bases. The CDR3 DNA reads as TGTGCCAGCAGTTACTGGACTAGCGGGACAAATGAGCAGTTCTTC. Its translation: CASSYWTSGTNEQFF.